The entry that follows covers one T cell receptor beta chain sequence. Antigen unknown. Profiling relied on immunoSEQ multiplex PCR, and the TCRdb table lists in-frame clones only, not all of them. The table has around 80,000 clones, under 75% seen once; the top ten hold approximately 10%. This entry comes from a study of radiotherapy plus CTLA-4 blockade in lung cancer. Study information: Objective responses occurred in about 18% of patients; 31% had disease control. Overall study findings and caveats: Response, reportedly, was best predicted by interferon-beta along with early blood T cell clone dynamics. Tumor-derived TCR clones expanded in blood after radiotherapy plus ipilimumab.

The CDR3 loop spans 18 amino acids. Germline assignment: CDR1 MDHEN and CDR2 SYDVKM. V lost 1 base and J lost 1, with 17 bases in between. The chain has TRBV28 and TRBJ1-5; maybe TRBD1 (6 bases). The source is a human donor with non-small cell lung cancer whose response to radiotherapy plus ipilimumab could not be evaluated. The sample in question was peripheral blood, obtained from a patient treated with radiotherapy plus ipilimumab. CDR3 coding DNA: TGTGCCAGCAGTTTATTTGGGGGCGCGGGGGAAAGCAATCAGCCCCAGCATTTT. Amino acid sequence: CASSLFGGAGESNQPQHF.